The 32 T cell receptor beta chains reported below all come from one sample, sequenced in a study of blood T cell repertoires in COVID-19. The assay was immunoSEQ multiplex PCR, and TCRdb's table has in-frame clones only and misses some. The profile shows 250,000 to 350,000 clones, about nine tenths of them singletons. The sample taken for sequencing was peripheral blood. The origin of the receptors is a woman aged 25 to 39 with COVID-19, enrolled during active disease.

The genes are TRBV4-3 and TRBJ2-7; no clear D gene. Germline V gives CDR1 LGHNA, CDR2 YSLEER. The CDR3 consists of 14 residues. Trimming left V 0 bases short and J 0 bases short, with 6 bases between. The CDR3 bases are TGCGCCAGCAGCCAAGATGCCGGCTCCTACGAGCAGTACTTC. It translates to CASSQDAGSYEQYF.

This sequence joins TRBV11-3 and TRBJ2-7; 7 bases align to TRBD1. With V trimmed by 5 bases and J by 2 bases, 3 bases remained unmatched. From germline, CDR1 is SGHNT and CDR2 YENEEA. The length of the CDR3 is 13 residues. CDR3 protein: CASSGTDPYEQYF. The CDR3 DNA reads TGTGCCAGCAGCGGGACAGATCCCTACGAGCAGTACTTC.

The sample holds one count of this clone. The chain joins TRBV7-9 to TRBJ2-7; 14 bases agree with TRBD2. The germline CDR1 and CDR2 sequences are SEHNR and FQNEAQ (reference sequence). The CDR3 contains 16 residues. V gave up 5 bases and J gave up 7 bases; unmatched junction bases: 10. The CDR3 sequence: CASSAPGLAGVNEQYF. DNA for the CDR3: TGTGCCAGCAGCGCTCCGGGACTAGCGGGAGTTAATGAGCAGTACTTC.

The chain is built from TRBV6-5 and TRBJ1-5; 9 nucleotides agree with TRBD1. From germline, CDR1 is MNHEY and CDR2 SVGAGI. V shed 6 bases, J shed 0 bases, and the junction held 0 bases outside the gene matches. The CDR3 is 14 residues long. CDR3 sequence: CASRGQGSNQPQHF. The CDR3 DNA reads as TGTGCCAGCAGGGGACAGGGTAGCAATCAGCCCCAGCATTTT.

The gene calls are TRBV5-1 and TRBJ2-4; no clear D. This CDR3 contains 15 residues. Trimming took off 4 bases at V and 0 bases at J, with 11 bases between the two ends. Germline loops: CDR1 SGHRS, CDR2 YFSETQ. CDR3 sequence (DNA): TGCGCCAGCAGCGTCCTCCCGGGAGCCAAAAACATTCAGTACTTC. It yields the protein CASSVLPGAKNIQYF.

The chain employs TRBV25-1 and TRBJ1-6, with D uncertain. Trimming stripped 1 base from V and 7 bases from J, with 2 bases between. The CDR3 runs to 12 residues. CDR1 and CDR2 from the germline V gene are MGHDK and SYGVNS. CDR3 nucleotide sequence: TGTGCCAGCAGTGAATCAAATTCACCCCTCCACTTT. Its translation: CASSESNSPLHF.

J is TRBJ2-4 and V is TRBV15; 8 nucleotides line up with TRBD1. J gave up 6 bases and V 1 base, and 5 bases lay outside the gene matches. Looked up from germline, CDR1 is LNHNV and CDR2 is YYDKDF (reference sequence). The CDR3 contains 15 residues. DNA of the CDR3: TGTGCCACCAGCAGAGTGGACAGGGCGGGAAACATTCAGTACTTC. Its translation: CATSRVDRAGNIQYF.

This chain links TRBV28 with TRBJ2-1; possible D gene TRBD1, 6 bases. Trimming removed 5 bases at V and 0 bases at J, with 14 bases between. The CDR3 covers 16 residues. The V gene's germline CDR1 is MDHEN and CDR2 SYDVKM. CDR3 sequence (DNA): TGTGCCAGCAGTCTCACAGGGTCAGGCTCCTACAATGAGCAGTTCTTC. It specifies CASSLTGSGSYNEQFF.

J is TRBJ1-1 and V is TRBV7-3; the match to TRBD1 covers 9 bases. This CDR3 spans 15 amino acids. Unmatched junction bases numbered 5, after V lost 5 bases and J lost 1 base. Germline CDR1 reads SGHTA; CDR2 reads FQGTGA. The CDR3 nucleotides read TGTGCCAGCAGCCGGGACAGGGATGAGAACACTGAAGCTTTCTTT. Protein sequence: CASSRDRDENTEAFF. Full variable domain (outside the CDR3, taken from reference TRBV7-3 and TRBJ1-1): GAGVSQTPSNKVTEKGKYVELRCDPISGHTALYWYRQSLGQGPEFLIYFQGTGAADDSGLPNDRFFAVRPEGSVSTLKIQRTERGDSAVYLCASSRDRDENTEAFFGQGTRLTVV.

The chain couples TRBV30 to TRBJ2-5; 14 nucleotides match TRBD2. The CDR3 spans 17 residues. V was clipped by 1 base and J by 1 base; unmatched bases: 5. Germline V gene sequence: CDR1 GTSNPN, CDR2 SVGIG (reference sequence). The CDR3 DNA reads as TGTGCCTGGAGTGCGGGACTAGCGGGAGTAGGCCAAGAGACCCAGTACTTC. Translated: CAWSAGLAGVGQETQYF. Based on the CDR3 plus reference TRBV30 and TRBJ2-5, the full variable domain is SQTIHQWPATLVQPVGSPLSLECTVEGTSNPNLYWYRQAAGRGLQLLFYSVGIGQISSEVPQNLSASRPQDRQFILSSKKLLLSDSGFYLCAWSAGLAGVGQETQYFGPGTRLLVL.

The chain employs TRBV13 and TRBJ2-1; 16 bases agree with TRBD2. The CDR3 length is 15 residues. CDR1 is PRHDT, CDR2 FYEKMQ, per germline (reference sequence). V dropped 4 bases and J dropped 8; count of bases not matched to a gene: 2. Written as DNA, the CDR3 is TGTGCCAGCAGCTGGGGACTAGCGGGAGGGGATGAGCAGTTCTTC. It specifies CASSWGLAGGDEQFF.

The rearrangement links TRBV28 to TRBJ1-6; 7 nucleotides match TRBD1. V shed 3 bases and J 9 bases; nucleotides not matched to a gene: 5. The CDR3 contains 14 residues. CDR1 and CDR2 from the germline V gene are MDHEN and SYDVKM. The CDR3 DNA reads as TGTGCCAGCAGTTTTACAGGGGTCGGTTCACCCCTCCACTTT. This translates into CASSFTGVGSPLHF.

The chain employs TRBV4-3 and TRBJ2-3; weak D call: TRBD2 (7 bases). The length of the CDR3 is 15 residues. V was pared by 5 bases and J by 4 bases, with 16 bases between. The germline V gene encodes CDR1 LGHNA and CDR2 YSLEER. The CDR3 DNA follows: TGCGCCAGCAGCTTCCTGGGGGGGCTCGCAGATACGCAGTATTTT. Translated, it gives CASSFLGGLADTQYF.

This sequence joins TRBV9 and TRBJ2-7; TRBD1 aligns across 8 bases. CDR3 length equals 13 residues. Per the germline V gene, CDR1 is SGDLS and CDR2 is YYNGEE. The V gene end was trimmed by 2 bases and the J gene end by 6 bases; junction bases not matched to a gene: 4. The CDR3 is CASSVTTGAEQYF. CDR3 DNA: TGTGCCAGCAGCGTTACGACAGGGGCCGAGCAGTACTTC.

The chain recombines TRBV10-3 with TRBJ1-5, with D unresolved. Trimming took 0 bases from V and 0 from J, leaving 9 bases between them. The length of the CDR3 is 16 residues. The germline V gene has CDR1 ENHRY and CDR2 SYGVKD. The CDR3 coding sequence is TGTGCCATCAGTGAGTCTAGAGGATCTAGCAATCAGCCCCAGCATTTT. It encodes CAISESRGSSNQPQHF.

The rearrangement uses TRBV9 and TRBJ1-6; D perhaps matches TRBD1 (6 bases). Germline assignment: CDR1 SGDLS and CDR2 YYNGEE. This CDR3 spans 14 amino acids. Trimming pared 4 bases from V and 9 bases from J, leaving 14 bases between. The CDR3 bases are TGTGCCAGCAGCAAAGGGGGGGATGCTTCACCCCTCCACTTT. Its protein is CASSKGGDASPLHF.

The chain couples TRBV12-3 or TRBV12-4 to TRBJ1-3, with a tentative D call TRBD1 (6 bases). The CDR3 is made up of 13 amino acids. Deletions cut 3 bases from V and 6 bases from J, with 9 bases between. CDR3 DNA sequence: TGTGCCAGCAGTTTGGGGACAACAAACACCATATATTTT. Translated, it gives CASSLGTTNTIYF.

This sequence joins TRBV15 and TRBJ2-2, with D perhaps TRBD1 (5 bases). This CDR3 comprises 15 residues. Per germline, CDR1 LNHNV and CDR2 YYDKDF (reference sequence). Trimming took 0 bases from V and 8 from J, leaving 13 bases between them. The CDR3, as DNA: TGTGCCACCAGCAGAGATAGGTCAGGGTTTGGGGAGCTGTTTTTT. Protein sequence: CATSRDRSGFGELFF. Combining the CDR3 with reference TRBV15 and TRBJ2-2 gives the whole variable domain DAMVIQNPRYQVTQFGKPVTLSCSQTLNHNVMYWYQQKSSQAPKLLFHYYDKDFNNEADTPDNFQSRRPNTSFCFLDIRSPGLGDTAMYLCATSRDRSGFGELFFGEGSRLTVL.

J is TRBJ1-1 and V is TRBV6-5, with 7 positions matching TRBD1. The V segment lost 6 bases and the J segment 6 bases; nucleotides outside the gene matches: 13. CDR3 length equals 15 residues. Germline V gene data show CDR1 as MNHEY and CDR2 as SVGAGI. The CDR3 region is CASSRDTGDLAEAFF. The CDR3 nucleotides are TGTGCCAGCAGCCGAGATACAGGGGATCTCGCTGAAGCTTTCTTT.

The chain carries TRBV19 and TRBJ1-1; D gene unclear. Germline lookup yields CDR1 LNHDA and CDR2 SQIVND (reference sequence). The V end lost 3 bases, the J end lost 4 bases, and 9 bases lay between the germline ends. This CDR3 contains 13 residues. CDR3 sequence: CASSIVSGTEAFF. CDR3 nucleotide sequence: TGTGCCAGTAGTATTGTTTCCGGCACTGAAGCTTTCTTT.

V and J are TRBV2 and TRBJ1-4; TRBD1 matches 9 bases. The CDR3 length is 14 residues. Germline trimming cut 5 bases from V and 6 bases from J; bases unmatched to any gene: 4. Germline CDR1 and CDR2: SNHLY and FYNNEI. The CDR3 loop reads CASSSDRGDEKLFF. For the CDR3, the DNA is TGTGCCAGCAGTTCCGACAGGGGGGATGAAAAACTGTTTTTT. The whole variable domain, remainder taken from reference TRBV2 and TRBJ1-4, is EPEVTQTPSHQVTQMGQEVILRCVPISNHLYFYWYRQILGQKVEFLVSFYNNEISEKSEIFDDQFSVERPDGSNFTLKIRSTKLEDSAMYFCASSSDRGDEKLFFGSGTQLSVL.

The V and J genes are TRBV2 and TRBJ2-7, with 10 nucleotides matching TRBD1. The junction had 11 bases not matched to a gene; V was cut back by 7 bases and J by 2 bases. There are 16 residues in the CDR3. Germline lookup yields CDR1 SNHLY and CDR2 FYNNEI. CDR3 sequence: CASMSFSGQGAYEQYF. Written as DNA, the CDR3 is TGTGCCAGCATGTCTTTTTCCGGACAGGGGGCCTACGAGCAGTACTTC.

The chain joins TRBV11-2 to TRBJ1-2, with D maybe TRBD1 (5 bases). This CDR3 spans 12 amino acids. Germline CDR1 is SGHAT and CDR2 is FQNNGV. V gave up 5 bases and J gave up 8 bases, with 12 bases separating them. CDR3 nucleotide sequence: TGTGCCAGCAGCCAAGACAGACTGGGCTACACCTTC. Its protein is CASSQDRLGYTF.

The V gene is TRBV6-6, the J gene TRBJ1-5; D possibly corresponds to TRBD1 (5 bases). V was shortened by 5 bases and J by 0 bases, with 17 bases between the two germline ends. This CDR3 has 17 amino acids. Germline V lookup: CDR1 MNHNY, CDR2 SVGAGI (reference sequence). CDR3 amino acids: CASSPPATAPSNQPQHF. In nucleotides, the CDR3 is TGTGCCAGCAGTCCCCCGGCGACAGCCCCTAGCAATCAGCCCCAGCATTTT.

The rearrangement joins TRBV5-1 to TRBJ2-7; D is possibly TRBD2 (6 bases). Germline V lookup: CDR1 SGHRS, CDR2 YFSETQ. The CDR3 has 15 amino acids. V lost 0 bases to trimming and J lost 4 bases, with 14 bases between them. CDR3 coding DNA: TGCGCCAGCAGCTTGGCCATCGGGGGAGGATACGAGCAGTACTTC. It is translated as CASSLAIGGGYEQYF.

In this sample, this clone turned up a few times. The gene calls are TRBV9 and TRBJ2-7, with 10 bases lining up with TRBD2. CDR1 and CDR2 from the germline V gene are SGDLS and YYNGEE. The CDR3 loop spans 16 amino acids. V shed 4 bases and J 0 bases; nucleotides not matched to a gene: 7. CDR3 bases: TGTGCCAGCAGCACACGGGGACTAGCGACCTCCTACGAGCAGTACTTC. This translates into CASSTRGLATSYEQYF. Full variable domain (missing parts from reference TRBV9 and TRBJ2-7): DSGVTQTPKHLITATGQRVTLRCSPRSGDLSVYWYQQSLDQGLQFLIQYYNGEERAKGNILERFSAQQFPDLHSELNLSSLELGDSALYFCASSTRGLATSYEQYFGPGTRLTVT.

The chain uses TRBV28 and TRBJ2-4; D is perhaps TRBD2 (7 bases). Germline V CDR1 and CDR2: MDHEN, SYDVKM. This CDR3 comprises 15 residues. V gave up 8 bases and J gave up 0 bases, with 14 bases separating them. Here the CDR3 DNA reads TGTGCCAGCTCGTCGCGGGGGCTAGCCAAAAACATTCAGTACTTC. This gives the protein CASSSRGLAKNIQYF.

This rearrangement joins TRBV6-2 or TRBV6-3 to TRBJ1-6; weak D call: TRBD1 (5 bases). The CDR3 consists of 16 residues. Germline assignment: CDR1 MNHEY and CDR2 SVGEGT. With 4 bases removed from V and 11 bases from J, the gap between germline ends came to 21 bases. The CDR3 here is CASSFYKRQNLTPLHF. The CDR3 nucleotides are TGTGCCAGCAGTTTCTATAAACGACAGAACTTGACACCCCTCCACTTT.

V and J are TRBV19 and TRBJ2-1, with TRBD2 identical over 13 bases. This CDR3 spans 18 amino acids. The V gene end was trimmed by 5 bases and the J gene end by 7 bases; junction bases not matched to a gene: 14. Germline V gene data show CDR1 as LNHDA and CDR2 as SQIVND (reference sequence). The CDR3: CASSFETSGRYGGNEQFF. CDR3 nucleotides: TGTGCCAGTAGTTTCGAGACTAGCGGGAGGTATGGCGGTAATGAGCAGTTCTTC.

The rearrangement joins TRBV19 to TRBJ2-2; 11 bases fit TRBD2. This CDR3 has 17 amino acids. Germline CDR1 LNHDA, CDR2 SQIVND (reference sequence). The V and J ends lost 0 bases and 6 bases, in that order; junction bases with no gene match: 6. The DNA for the CDR3 is TGTGCCAGTAGTATAGAGACTAGCGGGGCCCGGGCCGGGGAGCTGTTTTTT. This translates into CASSIETSGARAGELFF.

The CDR3: CASSLVWWQSSSYEQYF. CDR3 DNA sequence: TGTGCCAGCAGTTTGGTCTGGTGGCAGTCCAGCTCCTACGAGCAGTACTTC. V usage is TRBV27 and J usage is TRBJ2-7; no clear D gene. Germline CDR1 and CDR2: MNHEY and SMNVEV (reference sequence). Trimming cost V 3 bases and J 0 bases, with 18 bases left between them. The CDR3 length is 17 residues.

The chain uses TRBV3-1 (or the pseudogene TRBV3-2) and TRBJ2-2; no firm D call. This CDR3 has 12 residues. Germline V gene lookup returns CDR1 LGHDT and CDR2 YNNKEL (reference sequence). Trimming cost V 6 bases and J 1 base, with 3 bases left between them. The CDR3 DNA sequence: TGTGCCAGCAGACAGAACACCGGGGAGCTGTTTTTT. Translating it yields CASRQNTGELFF.